The following is a T cell receptor beta chain sequence with its context. Its antigen is unknown. The CDR3 totals 13 residues. V gave up 6 bases and J gave up 4 bases, with 12 bases separating them. Assay used: immunoSEQ multiplex PCR; TCRdb lists only in-frame clones, some missing. The repertoire includes around 150,000 clones, roughly 90% of them detected once, and around 3.1% sits in the top ten. The data derive from a study of T cell responses to AZD1222 COVID-19 vaccine. The study, taken as a whole, reports: Regions 160-218 and 743-854 dominated among vaccine-associated CD4 TCRs spanning spike. Donors were chiefly white British, with a greater number of females, and clonal diversity was perhaps underestimated. Unmutated variant regions are reportedly targeted by nearly half of spike-specific TCRs.

Samples with a second dose at about 4 or about 12 weeks were pooled together. The rearrangement joins TRBV12-3 or TRBV12-4 to TRBJ1-2, with TRBD1 as a possible D gene (6 bases). The sequencing used peripheral blood, collected 28 days after the second AZD1222 dose. This TCR was sampled from an adult who received the AZD1222 COVID-19 vaccine. The CDR3 region is CASSLDRFYGYTF. Written as DNA, the CDR3 is TGTGCCAGCAGCCTTGACAGGTTCTATGGCTACACCTTC.